This T cell receptor (beta chain) originates from a study of T cell responses to AZD1222 COVID-19 vaccine (dated by TCRdb to about 2021). With respect to the entire study: TCR sequencing was performed for roughly 250 trial participants, of whom some 200 were given two doses of AZD1222 and some 26 were given two doses of MenACWY control vaccine. Trial participants were enrolled into age subgroups of 18-55, 56-69 and 70-plus years, which contained about 160, 30 and 59 TCR-sequenced participants, respectively.

Reading from cysteine to phenylalanine, the CDR3 counts 15 amino acids. Only the CDR3 part of the read is kept: 45 bases, read in frame from the first base. CDR1 and CDR2 are drawn from the germline V gene (reference sequence): MNHEY, SMNVEV. V loses 6 bases, J loses 2 bases, and the germline ends lie 16 bases apart. Beyond this particular receptor, the publication reports: Most participants were white British and females outnumbered males, and the authors suggested that clonal diversity may have been underestimated. Nearly half of unique spike-specific TCRs reportedly recognized epitopes outside regions mutated in the B.1.351 and B.1.1.7 variants. Only five to seven AZD1222 recipients were SARS-CoV-2 seropositive at baseline, limiting conclusions about previously exposed vaccinees. Because no day 14 peak-response samples were available, the repertoires could be characterized only after the peak T cell response. CD4 TCRs associated with the vaccine covered the entire spike protein, and the dominant responses were in regions 160-218 and 743-854. A significant rise in spike-specific TCR breadth and depth was observed after two AZD1222 doses relative to day 0 and relative to MenACWY recipients. The 56-69-year group was small, and its depth increase did not reach significance, likely because of low power.

As concerns this clone: Its antigen is currently not known. Base qualities are not at hand, and no much larger clone is one base apart.

The CDR3 regions of human TCRbeta chains were analyzed by immunosequencing. For the original study's pipeline: Repertoire TCRs were matched against a reference library of SARS-CoV-2-specific TCRs generated with the MIRA antigen-specificity platform. Breadth meant the fraction of unique TCRs that were SARS-CoV-2-associated, whereas depth meant the fraction of total T cells that were SARS-CoV-2-associated. Using the MIRA data, each spike-specific TCR was mapped to the spike region that the TCR reacts to and placed in a CD4 or CD8 class. Log10-transformed breadth and depth values were compared by one-way ANOVA with Sidak's multiple comparisons tests. In its TCRdb copy, this immuneACCESS table keeps in-frame sequences only and misses some clones. Where compared with another copy, unresolved V genes explain less than half of these, and the others have no known cause. That table is the source of V, J and clone size, and D and trimming were worked out from the DNA. The table for this sample lists roughly 120,000 clones; more than 70% of them were counted only once. The biggest ten clones account for approximately 3.4% of the sample.

The time point label, read with the paper, signifies: about 28 days (+/-7) after the second vaccine dose. AZD1222 recipients with second doses at about 4 weeks or about 12 weeks were pooled, because spike-specific TCR depth and breadth did not differ between schedules. Vaccinee samples came from UK trials COV001 and COV002, including a single-blind randomized controlled phase 2/3 trial of AZD1222 (ChAdOx1 nCoV-19) in healthy adults. Trial participant PBMC samples were collected at day 0 and day 28 after the second dose for TCRbeta chain sequencing. The source of this sequence is an adult who received the AZD1222 COVID-19 vaccine. Specimen: peripheral blood, collected 28 days after the second AZD1222 dose. Rearrangement joined TRBV27 to TRBJ1-2; the D gene lacks a confident call. CDR3 loop: CASSPRYSGNYGYTF. The DNA sequence is as follows: TGTGCCAGCAGCCCCCGGTACAGCGGGAACTATGGCTACACCTTC.